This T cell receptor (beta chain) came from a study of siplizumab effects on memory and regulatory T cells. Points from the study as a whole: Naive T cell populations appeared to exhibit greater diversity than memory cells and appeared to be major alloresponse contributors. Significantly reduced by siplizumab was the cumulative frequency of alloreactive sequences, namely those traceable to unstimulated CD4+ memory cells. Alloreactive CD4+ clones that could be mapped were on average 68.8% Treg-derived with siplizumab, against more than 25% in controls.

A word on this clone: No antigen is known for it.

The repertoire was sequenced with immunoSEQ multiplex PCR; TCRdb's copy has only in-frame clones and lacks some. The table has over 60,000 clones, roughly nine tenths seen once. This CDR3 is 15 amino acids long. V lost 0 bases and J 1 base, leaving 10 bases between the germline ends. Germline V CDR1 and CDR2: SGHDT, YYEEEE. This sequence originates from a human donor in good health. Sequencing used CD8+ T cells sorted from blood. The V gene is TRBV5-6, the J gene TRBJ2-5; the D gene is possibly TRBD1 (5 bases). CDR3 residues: CASSLGVGPQETQYF. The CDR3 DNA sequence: TGTGCCAGCAGCTTGGGCGTGGGGCCCCAAGAGACCCAGTACTTC. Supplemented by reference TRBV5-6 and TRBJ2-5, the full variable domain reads DAGVTQSPTHLIKTRGQQVTLRCSPKSGHDTVSWYQQALGQGPQFIFQYYEEEERQRGNFPDRFSGHQFPNYSSELNVNALLLGDSALYLCASSLGVGPQETQYFGPGTRLLVL.